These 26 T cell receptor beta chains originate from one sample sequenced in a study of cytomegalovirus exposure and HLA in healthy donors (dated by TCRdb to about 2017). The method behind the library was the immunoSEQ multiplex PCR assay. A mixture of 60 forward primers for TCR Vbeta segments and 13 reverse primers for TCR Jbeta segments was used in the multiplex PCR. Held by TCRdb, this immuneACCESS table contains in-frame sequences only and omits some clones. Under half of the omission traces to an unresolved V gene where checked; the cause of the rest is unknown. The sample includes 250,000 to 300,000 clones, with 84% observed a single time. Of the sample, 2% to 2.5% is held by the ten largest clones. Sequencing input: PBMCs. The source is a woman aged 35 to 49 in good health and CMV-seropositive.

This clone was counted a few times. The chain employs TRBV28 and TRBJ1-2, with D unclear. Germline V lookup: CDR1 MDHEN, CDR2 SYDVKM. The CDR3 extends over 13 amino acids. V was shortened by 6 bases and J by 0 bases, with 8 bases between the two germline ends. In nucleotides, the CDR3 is TGTGCCAGCAGGTCGGGGACTAACTATGGCTACACCTTC. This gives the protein CASRSGTNYGYTF.

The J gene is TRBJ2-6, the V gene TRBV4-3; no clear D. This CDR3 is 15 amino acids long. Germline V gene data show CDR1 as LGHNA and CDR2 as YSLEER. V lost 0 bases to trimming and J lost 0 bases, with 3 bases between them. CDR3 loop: CASSQESSGANVLTF. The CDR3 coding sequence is TGCGCCAGCAGCCAAGAGAGCTCTGGGGCCAACGTCCTGACTTTC.

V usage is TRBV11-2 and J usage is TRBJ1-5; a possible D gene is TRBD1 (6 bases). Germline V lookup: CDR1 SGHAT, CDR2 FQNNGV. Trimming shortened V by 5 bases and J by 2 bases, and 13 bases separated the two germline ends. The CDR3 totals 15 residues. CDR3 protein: CASSDTGFGNQPQHF. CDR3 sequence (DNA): TGTGCCAGCAGCGACACAGGGTTTGGCAATCAGCCCCAGCATTTT.

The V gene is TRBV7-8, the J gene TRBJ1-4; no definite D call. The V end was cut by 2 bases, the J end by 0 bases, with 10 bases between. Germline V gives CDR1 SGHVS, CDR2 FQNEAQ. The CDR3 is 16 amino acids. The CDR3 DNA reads TGTGCCAGCAGCTTATATGGCATTACAACTAATGAAAAACTGTTTTTT. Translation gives CASSLYGITTNEKLFF.

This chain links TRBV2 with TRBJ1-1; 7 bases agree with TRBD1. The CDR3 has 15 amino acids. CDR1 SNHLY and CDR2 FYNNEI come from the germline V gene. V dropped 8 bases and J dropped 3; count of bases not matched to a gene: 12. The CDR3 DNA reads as TGTGCCAGCTTAAGGACAGGACACATGGACACTGAAGCTTTCTTT. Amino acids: CASLRTGHMDTEAFF.

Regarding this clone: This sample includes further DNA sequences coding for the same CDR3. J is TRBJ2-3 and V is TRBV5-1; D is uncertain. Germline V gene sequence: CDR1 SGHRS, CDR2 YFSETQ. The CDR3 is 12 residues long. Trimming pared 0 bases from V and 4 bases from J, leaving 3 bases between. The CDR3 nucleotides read TGCGCCAGCAGCTTGGCGGCAGATACGCAGTATTTT. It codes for CASSLAADTQYF.

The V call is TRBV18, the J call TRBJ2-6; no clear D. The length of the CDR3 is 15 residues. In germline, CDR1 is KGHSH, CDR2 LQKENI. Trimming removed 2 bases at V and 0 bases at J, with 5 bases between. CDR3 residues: CASSPIASGANVLTF. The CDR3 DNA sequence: TGTGCCAGCTCACCAATAGCCTCTGGGGCCAACGTCCTGACTTTC.

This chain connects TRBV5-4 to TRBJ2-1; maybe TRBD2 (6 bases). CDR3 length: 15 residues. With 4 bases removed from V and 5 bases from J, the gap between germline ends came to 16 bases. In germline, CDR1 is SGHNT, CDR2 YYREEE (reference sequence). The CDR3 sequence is CASSNGLPGNNEQFF. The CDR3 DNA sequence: TGTGCCAGCAGCAATGGACTACCCGGGAACAATGAGCAGTTCTTC.

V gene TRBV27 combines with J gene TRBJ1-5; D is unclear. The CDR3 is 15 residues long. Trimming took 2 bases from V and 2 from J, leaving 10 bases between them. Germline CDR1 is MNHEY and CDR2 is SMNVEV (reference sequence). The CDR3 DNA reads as TGTGCCAGCAGTTTAGGGAGCCTAGGCAATCAGCCCCAGCATTTT. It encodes CASSLGSLGNQPQHF.

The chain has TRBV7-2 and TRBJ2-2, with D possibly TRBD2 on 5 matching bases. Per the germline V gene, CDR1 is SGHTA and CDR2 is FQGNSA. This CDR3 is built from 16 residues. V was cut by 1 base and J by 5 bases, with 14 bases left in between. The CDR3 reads CASSLGELRYTGELFF. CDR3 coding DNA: TGTGCCAGCAGCTTAGGGGAGTTAAGATATACCGGGGAGCTGTTTTTT.

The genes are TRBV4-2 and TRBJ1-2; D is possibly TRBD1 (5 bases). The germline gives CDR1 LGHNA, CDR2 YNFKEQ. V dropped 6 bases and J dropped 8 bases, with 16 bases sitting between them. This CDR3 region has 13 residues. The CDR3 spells CASRPGGDGGYTF. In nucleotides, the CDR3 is TGTGCCAGCAGACCCGGAGGGGACGGCGGCTACACCTTC.

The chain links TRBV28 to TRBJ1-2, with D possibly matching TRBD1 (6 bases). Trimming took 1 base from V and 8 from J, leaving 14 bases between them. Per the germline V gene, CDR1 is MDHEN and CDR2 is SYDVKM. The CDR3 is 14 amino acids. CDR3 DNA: TGTGCCAGCAGTTTATCGACAGGCCTCAGAGGCTACACCTTC. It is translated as CASSLSTGLRGYTF.

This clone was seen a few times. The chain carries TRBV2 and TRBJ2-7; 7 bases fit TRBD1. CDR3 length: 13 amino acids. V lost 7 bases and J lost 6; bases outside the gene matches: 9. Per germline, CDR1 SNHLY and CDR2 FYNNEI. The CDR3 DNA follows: TGTGCCAGCACATGGGTGACAGGGATCGAGCAGTACTTC. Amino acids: CASTWVTGIEQYF.

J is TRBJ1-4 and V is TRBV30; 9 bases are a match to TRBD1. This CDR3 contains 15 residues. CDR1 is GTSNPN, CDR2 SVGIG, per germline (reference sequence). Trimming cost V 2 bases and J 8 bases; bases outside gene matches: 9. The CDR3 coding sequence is TGTGCCTGGAGTCCAGGGACAGGGCCCGCGGAAAAACTGTTTTTT. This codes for CAWSPGTGPAEKLFF.

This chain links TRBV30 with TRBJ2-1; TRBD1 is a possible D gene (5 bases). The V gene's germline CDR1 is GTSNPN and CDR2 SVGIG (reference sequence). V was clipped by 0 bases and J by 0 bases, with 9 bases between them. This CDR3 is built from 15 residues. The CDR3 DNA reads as TGTGCCTGGAGTGTGGGGCGAAGCTCCTACAATGAGCAGTTCTTC. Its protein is CAWSVGRSSYNEQFF.

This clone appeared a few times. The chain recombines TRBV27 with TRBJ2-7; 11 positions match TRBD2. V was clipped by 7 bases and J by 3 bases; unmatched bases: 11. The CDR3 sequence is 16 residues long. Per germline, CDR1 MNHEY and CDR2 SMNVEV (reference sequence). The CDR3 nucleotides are TGTGCCAGCAAGAGAGGGACTAGCGGTTTAAGCTACGAGCAGTACTTC. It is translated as CASKRGTSGLSYEQYF.

Here the CDR3 reads CASSPPWSRTANYGYTF. In nucleotides, the CDR3 is TGTGCCAGCTCACCACCGTGGTCCCGGACAGCTAACTATGGCTACACCTTC. The gene calls are TRBV18 and TRBJ1-2; a possible D gene is TRBD1 (6 bases). CDR1 KGHSH and CDR2 LQKENI come from the germline V gene. The CDR3 covers 17 residues. With 0 bases removed from V and 0 bases from J, the gap between germline ends came to 14 bases.

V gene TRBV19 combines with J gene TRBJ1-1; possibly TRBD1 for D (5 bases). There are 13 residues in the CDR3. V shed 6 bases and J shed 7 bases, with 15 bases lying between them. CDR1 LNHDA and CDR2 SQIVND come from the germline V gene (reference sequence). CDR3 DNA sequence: TGTGCCAGTAGAGTGGGGGGAACTCGTGAAGCTTTCTTT. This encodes CASRVGGTREAFF.

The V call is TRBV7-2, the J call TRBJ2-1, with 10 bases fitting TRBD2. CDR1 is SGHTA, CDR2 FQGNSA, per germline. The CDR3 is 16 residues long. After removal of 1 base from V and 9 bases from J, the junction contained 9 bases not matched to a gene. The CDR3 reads CASSLGSLAGGSEQFF. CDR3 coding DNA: TGTGCCAGCAGCTTAGGTTCGTTAGCGGGAGGCAGTGAGCAGTTCTTC.

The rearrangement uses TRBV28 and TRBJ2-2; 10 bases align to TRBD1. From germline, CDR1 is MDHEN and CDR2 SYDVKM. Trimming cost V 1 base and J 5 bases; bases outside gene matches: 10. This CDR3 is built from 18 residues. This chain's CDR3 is CASSLSTMDRGKTGELFF. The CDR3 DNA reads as TGTGCCAGCAGTTTATCCACTATGGACAGGGGGAAAACCGGGGAGCTGTTTTTT.

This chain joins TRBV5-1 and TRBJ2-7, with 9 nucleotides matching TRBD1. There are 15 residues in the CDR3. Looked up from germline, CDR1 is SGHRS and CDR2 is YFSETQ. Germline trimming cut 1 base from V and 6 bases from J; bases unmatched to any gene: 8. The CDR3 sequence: CASSLIPGQGLEQYF. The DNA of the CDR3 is TGCGCCAGCAGCTTGATTCCGGGACAGGGTCTCGAGCAGTACTTC.

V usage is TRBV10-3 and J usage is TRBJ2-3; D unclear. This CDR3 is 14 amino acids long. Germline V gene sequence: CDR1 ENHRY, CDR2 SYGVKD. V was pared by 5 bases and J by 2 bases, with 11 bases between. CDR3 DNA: TGTGCCATCAGTCCAGGCTTGTCCACAGATACGCAGTATTTT. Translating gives CAISPGLSTDTQYF.

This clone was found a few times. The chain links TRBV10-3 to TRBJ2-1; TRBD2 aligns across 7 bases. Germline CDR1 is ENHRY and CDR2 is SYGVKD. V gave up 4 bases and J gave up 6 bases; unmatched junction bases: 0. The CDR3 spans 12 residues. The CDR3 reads CAISGGSNEQFF. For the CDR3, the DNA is TGTGCCATCAGTGGCGGGAGCAATGAGCAGTTCTTC.

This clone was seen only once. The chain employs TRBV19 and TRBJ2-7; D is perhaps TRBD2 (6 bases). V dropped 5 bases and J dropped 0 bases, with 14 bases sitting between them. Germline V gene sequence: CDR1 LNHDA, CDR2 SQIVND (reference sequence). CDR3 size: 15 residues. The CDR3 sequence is CASSLDGDSSYEQYF. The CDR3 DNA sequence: TGTGCCAGTAGTCTCGACGGGGACTCCTCCTACGAGCAGTACTTC. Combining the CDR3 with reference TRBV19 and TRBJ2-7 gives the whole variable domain DGGITQSPKYLFRKEGQNVTLSCEQNLNHDAMYWYRQDPGQGLRLIYYSQIVNDFQKGDIAEGYSVSREKKESFPLTVTSAQKNPTAFYLCASSLDGDSSYEQYFGPGTRLTVT.

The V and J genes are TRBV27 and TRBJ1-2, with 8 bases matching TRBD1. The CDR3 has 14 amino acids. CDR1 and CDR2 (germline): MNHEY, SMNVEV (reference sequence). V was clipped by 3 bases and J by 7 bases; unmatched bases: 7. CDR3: CASSFVDRVGGYTF. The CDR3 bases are TGTGCCAGCAGTTTTGTGGACAGGGTTGGTGGCTACACCTTC.

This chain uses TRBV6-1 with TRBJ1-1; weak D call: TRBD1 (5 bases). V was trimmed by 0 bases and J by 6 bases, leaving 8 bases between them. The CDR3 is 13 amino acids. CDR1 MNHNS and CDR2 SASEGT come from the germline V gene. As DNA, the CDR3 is TGTGCCAGCAGTGAAGCGGGCAGGGCTGAAGCTTTCTTT. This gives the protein CASSEAGRAEAFF.